This T cell receptor beta chain emerged from a study of spatial heterogeneity in lung cancer. Study conclusions and caveats: Intratumoral expanded alpha and beta TCR counts were found to track tumor mutation counts.

Time point in this sample: sample taken at primary tumor resection. One entry per CDR3 protein results from TCRdb running MiXCR on the 5' RACE reads. The top ten hold 11% of the sample, which has fewer than 7,500 distinct CDR3 sequences, around 15% seen once. Germline-derived CDR1 and CDR2 are DFQATT and SNEGSKA (reference sequence). V lost 3 bases, J lost 5 bases, and 14 bases stayed unmatched. CDR3 length: 17 amino acids. This clonotype is categorized as medium-sized. Its antigen is as yet unknown. Since it is a stray read in a library aimed at alpha chains, this beta chain has a size that is not meaningful.

The sample consisted of lung tumor tissue, taken at surgery. The genes are TRBV20-1 and TRBJ2-1, with TRBD2 matching over 9 bases. This sequence originates from a male donor with early-stage non-small cell lung cancer. The DNA for the CDR3 is TGCAGTGCTAGGAGGCTAGCGGGATTAGGGGGGGACAATGAGCAGTTCTTC. This gives the protein CSARRLAGLGGDNEQFF.